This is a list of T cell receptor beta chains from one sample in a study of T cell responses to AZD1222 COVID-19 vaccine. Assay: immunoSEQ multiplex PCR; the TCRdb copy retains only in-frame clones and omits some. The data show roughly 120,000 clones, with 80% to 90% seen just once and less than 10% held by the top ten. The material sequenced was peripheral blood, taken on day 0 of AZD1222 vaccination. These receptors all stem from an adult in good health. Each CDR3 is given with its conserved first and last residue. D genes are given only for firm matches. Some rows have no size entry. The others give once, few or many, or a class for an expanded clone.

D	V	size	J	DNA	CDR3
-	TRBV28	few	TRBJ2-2	TGTGCCAGCCTCACGAACACCGGGGAGCTGTTTTTT	CASLTNTGELFF
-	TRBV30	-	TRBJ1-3	TGTGCCTGGAGTGAAAGGGTCATGGGTCTCTCTGGAAACACCATATATTTT	CAWSERVMGLSGNTIYF
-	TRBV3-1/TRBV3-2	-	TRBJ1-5	TGTGCCAGCAGCCCAAGTGAACGTTACAATCAGCCCCAGCATTTT	CASSPSERYNQPQHF
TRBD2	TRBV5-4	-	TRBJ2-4	TGTGCCAGCAGCTTTGAGGGACTAGCTTTTGAGAACATTCAGTACTTC	CASSFEGLAFENIQYF
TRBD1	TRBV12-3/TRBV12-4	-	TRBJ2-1	TGTGCCAGCAGTTTTAGCCAAACAGGGGAAGAGTTCTTC	CASSFSQTGEEFF
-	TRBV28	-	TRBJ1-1	TGTGCCAGCAGTTATACAGAGAACACTGAAGCTTTCTTT	CASSYTENTEAFF
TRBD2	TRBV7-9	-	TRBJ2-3	TGTGCCAGCAGCGCGGGACTAGCGGGACTTGAGACAGATACGCAGTATTTT	CASSAGLAGLETDTQYF
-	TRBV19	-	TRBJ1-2	TGTGCCAGTAATTTCCGACAGGACAGTAACTATGGCTACACCTTC	CASNFRQDSNYGYTF
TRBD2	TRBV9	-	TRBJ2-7	TGTGCCAGCAGCGTAGAGATGACGGGAGGGCTCAACGAGCAGTACTTC	CASSVEMTGGLNEQYF
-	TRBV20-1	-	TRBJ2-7	TGCAGTGCTAGAGACAACTACGAGCAGTACTTC	CSARDNYEQYF
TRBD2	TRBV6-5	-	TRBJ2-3	TGTGCCAGCAGCCGGGGGGGGAACACAGATACGCAGTATTTT	CASSRGGNTDTQYF